This record looks at one T cell receptor (beta chain) sequence and its context. Its antigen target is currently unknown. No much larger clonotype is one base removed from it; base qualities were not supplied. The data are from a study of T cell responses to AZD1222 COVID-19 vaccine (dated by TCRdb to the early 2020s). Turning to the overall study: AZD1222 recipients with second doses at about 4 weeks or about 12 weeks were pooled, because spike-specific TCR depth and breadth did not differ between schedules. A total of around 240 trial participants underwent TCR sequencing, of whom roughly 210 had received two doses of AZD1222 and some 25 had received two doses of the MenACWY control vaccine. Trial participants were enrolled into age subgroups of 18-55, 56-69 and 70-plus years, which contained about 150, 28 and 57 TCR-sequenced participants, respectively.

Results and caveats for the whole study, not just this receptor: Epitopes outside the regions mutated in the B.1.351 and B.1.1.7 variants were reportedly recognized by nearly half of the unique spike-specific TCRs. A significant rise in spike-specific TCR breadth and depth was observed after two AZD1222 doses relative to day 0 and relative to MenACWY recipients. No day 14 peak-response samples were available, so repertoires were characterized only after the peak T cell response. Conclusions about previously exposed vaccinees are limited because only five or six AZD1222 recipients were SARS-CoV-2 seropositive at baseline. Participants were mostly white British and included more females than males, and it was suggested by the authors that clonal diversity may have been underestimated. In the small 56-69-year group, the increase in depth fell short of significance, most likely because of low power. The vaccine-associated CD4 TCRs covered the entire spike protein, and the dominant responses fell in regions 160-218 and 743-854.

V is pruned by 3 bases and J by 10 bases, leaving 13 bases of the junction without a gene match. The CDR1 and CDR2 encoded by the germline V gene are SGHRS and YFSETQ. Reading from cysteine to phenylalanine, the CDR3 counts 15 amino acids. Left in the record is the CDR3 DNA by itself, 45 bases read in frame from the first base. The time point label here, explained by the study, means: baseline before first vaccination. Vaccinee samples were obtained from the UK trials COV001 and COV002, which included a single-blind randomized controlled phase 2/3 trial of AZD1222 (ChAdOx1 nCoV-19) in healthy adults. For TCRbeta chain sequencing, PBMC samples from trial participants were taken at day 0 and at day 28 after the second dose. The CDR3 regions of human TCRbeta chains were analyzed by immunosequencing. From the authors' description of their analysis: TCRs in the repertoires were matched against a reference library of SARS-CoV-2-specific TCRs that had been generated with the MIRA antigen-specificity platform. Breadth meant the fraction of unique TCRs that were SARS-CoV-2-associated, whereas depth meant the fraction of total T cells that were SARS-CoV-2-associated. Using the MIRA data, every spike-specific TCR was mapped to the spike region that the TCR reacted to and assigned to either a CD4 or a CD8 class. Log10-transformed breadth and depth values were compared by one-way ANOVA with Sidak's multiple comparisons tests. Here the immuneACCESS table is served through TCRdb, limited to in-frame sequences with V and J called. Missing clones are a known gap in these copies; in checked studies unresolved V genes cover under half, and the rest lacks a known reason. V, J and clone size derive from that table, while D and trimming were established from the DNA sequence. In this sample the table shows around 100,000 clones, roughly nine tenths of which occur a single time. The top ten clonotypes cover around 5% of the sample.

This specimen was peripheral blood, taken on day 0 of AZD1222 vaccination. This chain is built from TRBV5-1 and TRBJ2-1; the junction holds 7 bases that match TRBD1. This TCR came from an adult in good health. The DNA sequence reads TGCGCCAGCAGCTCATTACAGGGGATTGGTAGAGAGCAGTTCTTC. This yields the protein CASSSLQGIGREQFF. The full variable domain, completed from the reference TRBV5-1 and TRBJ2-1 proteins outside the CDR3, reads KAGVTQTPRYLIKTRGQQVTLSCSPISGHRSVSWYQQTPGQGLQFLFEYFSETQRNKGNFPGRFSGRQFSNSRSEMNVSTLELGDSALYLCASSSLQGIGREQFFGPGTRLTVL.